A single sample is the source of the 25 T cell receptor beta chains below, sequenced in a study of blood T cell repertoires in COVID-19. The repertoire was sequenced with immunoSEQ multiplex PCR; TCRdb's copy has only in-frame clones and lacks some. Of around 190,000 clones listed, roughly 89% are singletons. Sequenced material: PBMCs or T cells enriched from blood (not recorded which). The receptors were sampled from a man younger than 30 with acute COVID-19.

The chain links TRBV7-2 to TRBJ2-7; tentative D call: TRBD1 (6 bases). From germline, CDR1 is SGHTA and CDR2 FQGNSA. V gave up 3 bases and J gave up 1 base, with 13 bases separating them. The CDR3 extends over 15 amino acids. The CDR3 sequence: CASSFGQRGSYEQYF. In DNA form, the CDR3 reads TGTGCCAGCAGCTTCGGACAGAGAGGATCCTACGAGCAGTACTTC.

This rearrangement joins TRBV3-1 (or the pseudogene TRBV3-2) to TRBJ2-2; no reliable D call. The CDR3 sequence is 15 residues long. V was cut by 1 base and J by 5 bases, with 11 bases left in between. Germline V CDR1 and CDR2: LGHDT, YNNKEL (reference sequence). The CDR3 region is CASSQAPLQTGELFF. CDR3 sequence (DNA): TGTGCCAGCAGCCAAGCTCCCTTACAAACCGGGGAGCTGTTTTTT.

The rearrangement uses TRBV2 and TRBJ1-2; 7 bases align to TRBD1. Germline V CDR1 and CDR2: SNHLY, FYNNEI. The J segment lost 2 bases and the V segment lost 9 bases, leaving 9 bases of the junction unmatched. CDR3 length: 14 residues. CDR3 amino acids: CASVTGDRNYGYTF. The CDR3 DNA reads TGTGCCAGTGTAACAGGGGACAGAAACTATGGCTACACCTTC.

The chain combines TRBV7-9 with TRBJ1-6, with 9 bases lining up with TRBD1. Germline V gene lookup returns CDR1 SEHNR and CDR2 FQNEAQ (reference sequence). The J segment lost 9 bases and the V segment lost 2 bases, leaving 5 bases of the junction unmatched. The CDR3 runs 15 residues. The CDR3 here is CASSLRGQGSSPLHF. The CDR3 region has the DNA TGTGCCAGCAGCTTAAGGGGACAGGGAAGTTCACCCCTCCACTTT.

The table lists this clone with a few counts. CDR3 in DNA: TGTGCCAGTAGTATCCGAACCTCCCCTAGCGGGAGACAAGAGACCCAGTACTTC. This codes for CASSIRTSPSGRQETQYF. The chain employs TRBV19 and TRBJ2-5; 10 bases fit TRBD2. The CDR3 sequence is 18 residues long. Germline V gene lookup returns CDR1 LNHDA and CDR2 SQIVND (reference sequence). V shed 3 bases, J shed 2 bases, and the junction held 12 bases outside the gene matches.

The chain carries TRBV28 and TRBJ2-3, with TRBD2 matching over 7 bases. CDR1 and CDR2 (germline): MDHEN, SYDVKM. The CDR3 covers 12 residues. With V trimmed by 2 bases and J by 10 bases, 3 bases remained unmatched. CDR3 region: CASSLLREAQYF. CDR3 DNA sequence: TGTGCCAGCAGTTTACTACGGGAGGCGCAGTATTTT.

The J gene is TRBJ1-1, the V gene TRBV28; 10 nucleotides line up with TRBD1. V gave up 2 bases and J gave up 7 bases; unmatched junction bases: 1. The CDR3 sequence is 13 residues long. Germline CDR1 MDHEN, CDR2 SYDVKM. The CDR3 DNA reads as TGTGCCAGCAGTTTAGGGACAGGGGATGAAGCTTTCTTT. Translating gives CASSLGTGDEAFF.

V gene TRBV28 combines with J gene TRBJ2-7; a weak D match, TRBD1 (5 bases). Trimming removed 6 bases from V and 3 bases from J, with 15 bases in between. Germline lookup yields CDR1 MDHEN and CDR2 SYDVKM. There are 14 residues in the CDR3. CDR3 nucleotides: TGTGCCAGCAGCCAGAGACAGAGTCACTACGAGCAGTACTTC. Translated, it gives CASSQRQSHYEQYF.

In its sample, this clone was seen once. The chain couples TRBV6-5 to TRBJ1-6, with 7 nucleotides matching TRBD1. CDR1 is MNHEY, CDR2 SVGAGI, per germline. The V segment lost 2 bases and the J segment 5 bases; nucleotides outside the gene matches: 0. The CDR3 spans 14 residues. The CDR3 protein is CASSYTGDNSPLHF. The CDR3 DNA follows: TGTGCCAGCAGTTACACAGGGGATAATTCACCCCTCCACTTT.

The chain is built from TRBV9 and TRBJ1-1; TRBD1 matches at 7 bases. V dropped 3 bases and J dropped 5; count of bases not matched to a gene: 4. Germline assignment: CDR1 SGDLS and CDR2 YYNGEE. The CDR3 totals 13 residues. The CDR3 DNA sequence: TGTGCCAGCAGCGAACCGGGACAGACTGAAGCTTTCTTT. Its protein product is CASSEPGQTEAFF.

This clone was seen once. The DNA for the CDR3 is TGTGCCAGCAGCCACCGCGCTGCGGGGGTTAATGAAAAACTGTTTTTT. This translates into CASSHRAAGVNEKLFF. The J gene is TRBJ1-4, the V gene TRBV11-3; tentative D call: TRBD1 (5 bases). The ends were cut back, 5 bases at V and 4 bases at J, with 17 bases in the middle. The CDR3 is 16 residues long. The germline gives CDR1 SGHNT, CDR2 YENEEA. Based on the CDR3 plus reference TRBV11-3 and TRBJ1-4, the full variable domain is EAGVVQSPRYKIIEKKQPVAFWCNPISGHNTLYWYLQNLGQGPELLIRYENEEAVDDSQLPKDRFSAERLKGVDSTLKIQPAELGDSAVYLCASSHRAAGVNEKLFFGSGTQLSVL.

The V call is TRBV7-9, the J call TRBJ1-1, with 7 bases lining up with TRBD1. This CDR3 comprises 14 residues. The junction had 10 bases not matched to a gene; V was cut back by 5 bases and J by 7 bases. Germline CDR1 SEHNR, CDR2 FQNEAQ (reference sequence). The CDR3, as DNA: TGTGCCAGCAGCCCCCGACAGGGCCTGCTTGAAGCTTTCTTT. It is translated as CASSPRQGLLEAFF.

In the case of this clone: Other DNA sequences in the sample encode the same CDR3. V and J are TRBV29-1 and TRBJ1-2; 11 bases are a match to TRBD1. CDR1 SQVTM and CDR2 ANQGSEA come from the germline V gene. The CDR3 is 12 residues long. V dropped 6 bases and J dropped 5; count of bases not matched to a gene: 2. For the CDR3, the DNA is TGCAGCGTGGGGGACAGGGGGTATGGCTACACCTTC. Encoded protein: CSVGDRGYGYTF.

This chain uses TRBV27 with TRBJ1-2; 10 nucleotides align to TRBD1. This CDR3 has 12 amino acids. Looked up from germline, CDR1 is MNHEY and CDR2 is SMNVEV (reference sequence). V gave up 8 bases and J gave up 7 bases; unmatched junction bases: 4. The CDR3: CASRQGARGYTF. The CDR3 nucleotides read TGTGCCAGCCGACAGGGGGCACGTGGCTACACCTTC.

The V gene is TRBV5-1, the J gene TRBJ1-4, with TRBD1 identical over 7 bases. Germline CDR1 is SGHRS and CDR2 is YFSETQ. The CDR3 has 14 residues. V was pared by 1 base and J by 8 bases, with 5 bases of the junction left unmatched. CDR3 nucleotides: TGCGCCAGCAGCTTGACAGGGGATCTAGAAAAACTGTTTTTT. Protein: CASSLTGDLEKLFF.

J is TRBJ2-5 and V is TRBV28, with 8 bases lining up with TRBD2. Trimming took 1 base from V and 4 from J; bases not matched to a gene: 17. In germline, CDR1 is MDHEN, CDR2 SYDVKM. The CDR3 sequence is 19 residues long. The CDR3 sequence is CASSLSRLAGPQGRETQYF. The CDR3 DNA follows: TGTGCCAGCAGTTTATCGAGATTAGCGGGGCCTCAGGGGCGAGAGACCCAGTACTTC.

The genes are TRBV25-1 and TRBJ2-1; no definite D call. Germline-derived CDR1 and CDR2 are MGHDK and SYGVNS. The CDR3 contains 13 residues. V lost 3 bases and J lost 0, with 3 bases in between. In DNA form, the CDR3 reads TGTGCCAGCAGTGACAGCTCCTACAATGAGCAGTTCTTC. Protein sequence: CASSDSSYNEQFF. Drawing the rest from reference TRBV25-1 and TRBJ2-1, the complete variable domain is EADIYQTPRYLVIGTGKKITLECSQTMGHDKMYWYQQDPGMELHLIHYSYGVNSTEKGDLSSESTVSRIRTEHFPLTLESARPSHTSQYLCASSDSSYNEQFFGPGTRLTVL.

This clone was seen only a few times. J is TRBJ1-2 and V is TRBV29-1; D perhaps matches TRBD1 (6 bases). Germline V gene data show CDR1 as SQVTM and CDR2 as ANQGSEA. The CDR3 contains 13 residues. V shed 6 bases and J shed 5 bases, with 16 bases lying between them. CDR3 region: CSVSRDKGYGYTF. In DNA form, the CDR3 reads TGCAGCGTCAGCCGGGACAAGGGATATGGCTACACCTTC.

V gene TRBV4-1 combines with J gene TRBJ2-2, with 13 bases matching TRBD2. Germline V CDR1 and CDR2: MGHRA, YSYEKL. J gave up 7 bases and V 0 bases, and 5 bases lay outside the gene matches. The CDR3 is made up of 17 amino acids. CDR3 amino acids: CASSQDGLAGAGGELFF. CDR3 in DNA: TGCGCCAGCAGCCAAGACGGACTAGCGGGAGCTGGCGGGGAGCTGTTTTTT.

This chain joins TRBV9 and TRBJ2-3; the D gene is possibly TRBD2 (6 bases). The germline V and J ends were trimmed by 0 bases and 3 bases, with 11 bases remaining between them. The CDR3 has 15 residues. Germline CDR1 is SGDLS and CDR2 is YYNGEE. CDR3 in amino acids: CASSVATSRTDTQYF. In nucleotides, the CDR3 is TGTGCCAGCAGCGTAGCAACTAGCAGGACAGATACGCAGTATTTT. Full variable domain (outside the CDR3, taken from reference TRBV9 and TRBJ2-3): DSGVTQTPKHLITATGQRVTLRCSPRSGDLSVYWYQQSLDQGLQFLIQYYNGEERAKGNILERFSAQQFPDLHSELNLSSLELGDSALYFCASSVATSRTDTQYFGPGTRLTVL.

J is TRBJ1-2 and V is TRBV19; 8 bases agree with TRBD1. The CDR3 length is 15 residues. From germline, CDR1 is LNHDA and CDR2 SQIVND (reference sequence). V dropped 1 base and J dropped 4; count of bases not matched to a gene: 5. The CDR3 bases are TGTGCCAGTAGTATAGCATCAGGGGGCTCCTATGGCTACACCTTC. It specifies CASSIASGGSYGYTF. Using reference TRBV19 and TRBJ1-2 for the parts outside the CDR3, the full variable domain is DGGITQSPKYLFRKEGQNVTLSCEQNLNHDAMYWYRQDPGQGLRLIYYSQIVNDFQKGDIAEGYSVSREKKESFPLTVTSAQKNPTAFYLCASSIASGGSYGYTFGSGTRLTVV.

The chain joins TRBV6-5 to TRBJ2-5; maybe TRBD1 (5 bases). There are 12 residues in the CDR3. Germline V gives CDR1 MNHEY, CDR2 SVGAGI. V was trimmed by 4 bases and J by 8 bases, leaving 11 bases between them. The CDR3, as DNA: TGTGCCAGCAGTTTAGACAGAGCCACCCAGTACTTC. Amino acid sequence: CASSLDRATQYF.

The rearrangement links TRBV9 to TRBJ2-1, with TRBD2 matching over 7 bases. This CDR3 has 16 residues. Per the germline V gene, CDR1 is SGDLS and CDR2 is YYNGEE. V lost 4 bases to trimming and J lost 0 bases; unmatched junction nucleotides: 7. The DNA for the CDR3 is TGTGCCAGCAGCACCCCCGGGGGGAGCTCCTACAATGAGCAGTTCTTC. Translating it yields CASSTPGGSSYNEQFF.

This clone showed up just once. V gene TRBV19 combines with J gene TRBJ2-1, with D maybe TRBD1 (5 bases). V was pared by 3 bases and J by 1 base, with 7 bases between. CDR1 and CDR2 (germline): LNHDA, SQIVND (reference sequence). CDR3 length: 14 residues. The CDR3 bases are TGTGCCAGTAGTATTAGGGGTTCCTACAATGAGCAGTTCTTC. Translating gives CASSIRGSYNEQFF.

V and J are TRBV11-1 and TRBJ1-1, with D maybe TRBD1 (5 bases). This CDR3 has 15 residues. V lost 2 bases and J lost 1, with 11 bases in between. Germline values: CDR1 SGHAT, CDR2 FQDESV (reference sequence). In DNA form, the CDR3 reads TGTGCCAGCAGCTTACCGAGCCAGGGGAACACTGAAGCTTTCTTT. It is translated as CASSLPSQGNTEAFF.